This TCR beta chain originates from a study of T cell changes during pregnancy in multiple sclerosis. In its sample, this clone was seen once. V was trimmed by 2 bases and J by 0 bases, leaving 5 bases between them. CDR3 length: 14 amino acids. Germline V CDR1 and CDR2: PRHDT, FYEKMQ (reference sequence). Sequencing was performed with immunoSEQ multiplex PCR; in TCRdb, only in-frame clones are kept and a portion is missing. This table holds fewer than 110,000 clones, around nine tenths found once. The source was peripheral blood, collected after pregnancy. This chain joins TRBV13 and TRBJ2-4; D is unresolved. The receptor was derived from a female donor with multiple sclerosis, enrolled in a pregnancy study. CDR3 in amino acids: CASSLSIAKNIQYF. DNA of the CDR3: TGTGCCAGCAGCTTATCCATAGCCAAAAACATTCAGTACTTC.